The next 28 T cell receptor beta chains were all read from a single sample in a study of beta chain features in type 1 diabetes. Points from the study as a whole: The study found moderately but significantly shorter TCRB CDR3s in all four CD4+ subsets of Type 1 diabetes patients.

The authors reverse transcribed all of the isolated RNA, so sequencing captured expressed TCRB transcripts. Data came from immunoSEQ multiplex PCR; TCRdb stores just in-frame clones and leaves some out. This table holds under 850,000 clones, roughly 13% found once. What these receptors recognize is not known. The sequenced sample consisted of naive CD4+ T cells from blood. These receptors all stem from a man between 18 and 29 years old with type 1 diabetes.

V and J are TRBV14 and TRBJ1-6; possibly TRBD1 for D (6 bases). This CDR3 is 16 amino acids long. The ends were cut back, 4 bases at V and 10 bases at J, with 20 bases in the middle. Germline loops: CDR1 SGHDN, CDR2 FVKESK. CDR3 amino acids: CASSPRPGAGQSPLHF. CDR3 sequence (DNA): TGTGCCAGCAGCCCCCGTCCGGGGGCTGGTCAATCACCCCTCCACTTT.

The chain carries TRBV11-2 and TRBJ2-7; the D is unclear. Germline V CDR1 and CDR2: SGHAT, FQNNGV. The CDR3 extends over 11 amino acids. V was shortened by 6 bases and J by 5 bases, with 8 bases between the two germline ends. CDR3 protein: CASRDFDEQYF. The CDR3 DNA sequence: TGTGCCAGCAGGGATTTTGACGAGCAGTACTTC.

This clone has more than one count but fewer than ten. V is TRBV2 and J is TRBJ2-5; TRBD2 matches 11 bases. Germline V gene data show CDR1 as SNHLY and CDR2 as FYNNEI. V lost 7 bases and J lost 4; bases outside the gene matches: 2. CDR3 length: 13 residues. The CDR3 DNA follows: TGTGCCAGCACGACTAGCGGGGCAGAGACCCAGTACTTC. It codes for CASTTSGAETQYF.

The chain couples TRBV5-1 to TRBJ2-7, with D perhaps TRBD1 (7 bases). The ends were cut back, 3 bases at V and 1 base at J, with 11 bases in the middle. This CDR3 has 14 residues. The germline gives CDR1 SGHRS, CDR2 YFSETQ. As DNA, the CDR3 is TGCGCCAGCAGCTCTCAGGGGGGTTCCTACGAGCAGTACTTC. Translation gives CASSSQGGSYEQYF.

The chain joins TRBV27 to TRBJ2-7; D might be TRBD1 (6 bases). The germline V and J ends were trimmed by 7 bases and 5 bases, with 15 bases remaining between them. This CDR3 is built from 13 residues. Germline loops: CDR1 MNHEY, CDR2 SMNVEV (reference sequence). As DNA, the CDR3 is TGTGCCAGCACAGGCAGGGGCATTAACGAGCAGTACTTC. Protein sequence: CASTGRGINEQYF.

This clone turned up a few times. This chain uses TRBV5-8 with TRBJ2-5; maybe TRBD2 (5 bases). The CDR3 length is 13 residues. Germline lookup yields CDR1 SGHTS and CDR2 YDEGEE. V gave up 6 bases and J gave up 4 bases, with 13 bases separating them. The CDR3 DNA sequence: TGTGCCAGCACCAATGCGGGTCGAGAGACCCAGTACTTC. It translates to CASTNAGRETQYF.

The chain employs TRBV7-8 and TRBJ1-1, with D perhaps matching TRBD1 (6 bases). CDR3 length equals 14 residues. Trimming cost V 5 bases and J 7 bases, with 17 bases left between them. The germline V gene has CDR1 SGHVS and CDR2 FQNEAQ. CDR3 coding DNA: TGTGCCAGCAGCCGTACAGGGCCGGGGGGTGAAGCTTTCTTT. It translates to CASSRTGPGGEAFF.

This clone was seen more than once but under ten times. The chain recombines TRBV6-5 with TRBJ1-2, with a weak D call TRBD1 (6 bases). Trimming shortened V by 11 bases and J by 4 bases, and 20 bases separated the two germline ends. CDR1 and CDR2 (germline): MNHEY, SVGAGI. The CDR3 contains 14 residues. The CDR3 sequence is CAAAAGDYSYGYTF. The DNA of the CDR3 is TGTGCCGCGGCGGCAGGGGACTACTCCTATGGCTACACCTTC.

About this clone itself: This same CDR3 is encoded by further DNA sequences in the sample. V is TRBV15 and J is TRBJ2-7, with D possibly TRBD2 on 6 matching bases. V lost 0 bases, J lost 3 bases, and 9 bases lay in between. Germline CDR1 reads LNHNV; CDR2 reads YYDKDF (reference sequence). The CDR3 covers 14 residues. CDR3 loop: CATSREGGSYEQYF. The CDR3 bases are TGTGCCACCAGCAGAGAGGGGGGTAGCTACGAGCAGTACTTC.

The chain has TRBV9 and TRBJ2-1; D is unclear. Germline lookup yields CDR1 SGDLS and CDR2 YYNGEE. The V gene lost 3 bases and the J gene lost 6 bases, with 7 bases spanning the gap. The CDR3 length is 12 residues. CDR3 sequence: CASSALSNEQFF. The DNA of the CDR3 is TGTGCCAGCAGCGCCCTATCCAATGAGCAGTTCTTC.

The J gene is TRBJ2-1, the V gene TRBV6-5; no definite D call. This CDR3 has 12 residues. V lost 4 bases and J lost 10, with 11 bases in between. Germline V lookup: CDR1 MNHEY, CDR2 SVGAGI. The DNA for the CDR3 is TGTGCCAGCAGTTGGCCAGGCTTAGAGCAGTTCTTC. It codes for CASSWPGLEQFF.

The chain uses TRBV13 and TRBJ1-1, with 8 bases aligning to TRBD1. Germline CDR1 is PRHDT and CDR2 is FYEKMQ (reference sequence). The CDR3 has 18 residues. Trimming at V came to 4 bases and at J to 3 bases, leaving 16 bases not matched to a gene. The CDR3 spells CASSSLSGDRKRDTEAFF. The CDR3 DNA reads TGTGCCAGCAGCTCCCTTTCGGGGGACAGGAAACGGGACACTGAAGCTTTCTTT.

The rearrangement joins TRBV5-1 to TRBJ2-1; TRBD1 aligns across 9 bases. With V trimmed by 4 bases and J by 8 bases, 10 bases remained unmatched. The V gene's germline CDR1 is SGHRS and CDR2 YFSETQ. This CDR3 has 15 residues. In DNA, the CDR3 is TGCGCCAGCAGCCCGGGACAGGGAATTGTCGATGAGCAGTTCTTC. This codes for CASSPGQGIVDEQFF. Looking up the rest from reference TRBV5-1 and TRBJ2-1 gives the full variable domain: KAGVTQTPRYLIKTRGQQVTLSCSPISGHRSVSWYQQTPGQGLQFLFEYFSETQRNKGNFPGRFSGRQFSNSRSEMNVSTLELGDSALYLCASSPGQGIVDEQFFGPGTRLTVL.

The V gene is TRBV7-9, the J gene TRBJ2-4, with D possibly TRBD2 on 6 matching bases. The V end was cut by 5 bases, the J end by 7 bases, with 15 bases between. Germline V lookup: CDR1 SEHNR, CDR2 FQNEAQ (reference sequence). The CDR3 extends over 14 amino acids. The CDR3 nucleotides are TGTGCCAGCAGCCTGGCCCGGGAGAGGAACATTCAGTACTTC. Encoded protein: CASSLARERNIQYF. Full variable domain (rest looked up from reference TRBV7-9 and TRBJ2-4): DTGVSQNPRHKITKRGQNVTFRCDPISEHNRLYWYRQTLGQGPEFLTYFQNEAQLEKSRLLSDRFSAERPKGSFSTLEIQRTEQGDSAMYLCASSLARERNIQYFGAGTRLSVL.

The chain employs TRBV28 and TRBJ1-4; maybe TRBD1 (6 bases). The ends were cut back, 8 bases at V and 10 bases at J, with 17 bases in the middle. CDR1 and CDR2 from the germline V gene are MDHEN and SYDVKM. CDR3 length: 13 amino acids. The CDR3 coding sequence is TGTGCCAGCCGTAAGGAGGGGGTTGGAAAACTGTTTTTT. It is translated as CASRKEGVGKLFF.

The genes are TRBV2 and TRBJ2-7, with D unresolved. The CDR3 length is 13 residues. V gave up 4 bases and J gave up 3 bases, with 10 bases separating them. Germline CDR1 reads SNHLY; CDR2 reads FYNNEI. CDR3 coding DNA: TGTGCCAGCAGTGTGTACGTGTACTACGAGCAGTACTTC. It yields the protein CASSVYVYYEQYF.

V is TRBV7-2 and J is TRBJ2-5; no definite D call. V lost 4 bases to trimming and J lost 4 bases, with 13 bases between them. This CDR3 contains 14 residues. The germline CDR1 and CDR2 sequences are SGHTA and FQGNSA. The CDR3 DNA reads as TGTGCCAGCAGCTCTAGTGGTCGGCTAGAGACCCAGTACTTC. This codes for CASSSSGRLETQYF. Using reference TRBV7-2 and TRBJ2-5 for the parts outside the CDR3, the full variable domain is GAGVSQSPSNKVTEKGKDVELRCDPISGHTALYWYRQSLGQGLEFLIYFQGNSAPDKSGLPSDRFSAERTGGSVSTLTIQRTQQEDSAVYLCASSSSGRLETQYFGPGTRLLVL.

This clone was picked up one time. This sequence joins TRBV14 and TRBJ1-2; D is unclear. V shed 0 bases and J shed 2 bases, with 4 bases lying between them. Germline V lookup: CDR1 SGHDN, CDR2 FVKESK. There are 13 residues in the CDR3. CDR3 sequence (DNA): TGTGCCAGCAGCCAAGAAGTGAACTATGGCTACACCTTC. This sequence encodes CASSQEVNYGYTF.

V and J are TRBV6-5 and TRBJ1-5; no clear D gene. V lost 2 bases, J lost 6 bases, and 11 bases lay in between. CDR1 and CDR2 from the germline V gene are MNHEY and SVGAGI. The CDR3 is made up of 14 amino acids. CDR3 residues: CASSYKIEGQPQHF. In DNA, the CDR3 is TGTGCCAGCAGTTACAAGATCGAAGGTCAGCCCCAGCATTTT.

This clone was observed a few times. CDR3 nucleotides: TGCAGCGTTGAGACTTCTAACTATGGCTACACCTTC. It encodes CSVETSNYGYTF. The V gene is TRBV29-1, the J gene TRBJ1-2; D remains ambiguous. Germline CDR1 and CDR2: SQVTM and ANQGSEA. V gave up 3 bases and J gave up 0 bases, with 5 bases separating them. There are 12 residues in the CDR3.

The J gene is TRBJ1-1, the V gene TRBV30; perhaps TRBD1 as D (6 bases). CDR3 length equals 12 residues. V was cut by 2 bases and J by 11 bases, with 15 bases left in between. Germline CDR1 GTSNPN, CDR2 SVGIG (reference sequence). The chain's CDR3 is CAWSTGGPWAFF. The CDR3 nucleotides are TGTGCCTGGAGTACCGGGGGGCCCTGGGCTTTCTTT.

The chain links TRBV2 to TRBJ1-6, with 10 bases aligning to TRBD1. Germline CDR1 and CDR2: SNHLY and FYNNEI. The CDR3 covers 16 residues. J gave up 7 bases and V 8 bases, and 11 bases lay outside the gene matches. The CDR3 loop is CASGGQGDSGNSPLHF. CDR3 in DNA: TGTGCCAGCGGAGGACAGGGGGATTCTGGAAATTCACCCCTCCACTTT. Supplemented by reference TRBV2 and TRBJ1-6, the full variable domain reads EPEVTQTPSHQVTQMGQEVILRCVPISNHLYFYWYRQILGQKVEFLVSFYNNEISEKSEIFDDQFSVERPDGSNFTLKIRSTKLEDSAMYFCASGGQGDSGNSPLHFGNGTRLTVT.

The J gene is TRBJ2-7, the V gene TRBV28; D may be TRBD2 (5 bases). CDR1 is MDHEN and CDR2 is SYDVKM in the germline V gene. The CDR3 has 14 residues. Between the trimmed V and J ends, which lost 6 bases and 7 bases, there was a span of 19 bases. CDR3 coding DNA: TGTGCCAGCAGCATCCCAGGCACCGGCGGGGAGCAGTACTTC. Translated, it gives CASSIPGTGGEQYF.

This clone was seen more than once but under ten times. The rearrangement links TRBV4-1 to TRBJ2-1; 11 nucleotides agree with TRBD2. This CDR3 is 18 amino acids long. Germline CDR1 is MGHRA and CDR2 is YSYEKL. The junction had 11 bases not matched to a gene; V was cut back by 3 bases and J by 4 bases. The DNA of the CDR3 is TGCGCCAGCAGCCATGGATCCTCTAGCGGGGGGACATACAATGAGCAGTTCTTC. Translation gives CASSHGSSSGGTYNEQFF.

In its sample, this clone was seen a few times. CDR3 DNA sequence: TGTGCCACTAGGAGGGAGACCCAGTACTTC. Translation: CATRRETQYF. The chain uses TRBV6-5 and TRBJ2-5; a possible D gene is TRBD2 (5 bases). Trimming removed 10 bases at V and 5 bases at J, with 8 bases between. Germline V gene sequence: CDR1 MNHEY, CDR2 SVGAGI. There are 10 residues in the CDR3.

In its sample, this clone was seen a few times. V is TRBV7-9 and J is TRBJ1-6; D may be TRBD1 (5 bases). Deletions cut 5 bases from V and 5 bases from J, with 13 bases between. Germline CDR1 is SEHNR and CDR2 is FQNEAQ (reference sequence). CDR3 length: 15 amino acids. The CDR3 DNA is TGTGCCAGCAGCACGCGACAGCAGGATAATTCACCCCTCCACTTT. Protein product: CASSTRQQDNSPLHF.

The V call is TRBV9, the J call TRBJ2-7; D is possibly TRBD1 (6 bases). Trimming pared 3 bases from V and 3 bases from J, leaving 10 bases between. The CDR3 is 13 residues long. CDR1 is SGDLS and CDR2 is YYNGEE in the germline V gene. The CDR3 sequence is CASSGAGDYEQYF. The CDR3 coding sequence is TGTGCCAGCAGCGGGGCAGGGGACTACGAGCAGTACTTC.

To note about this clone: Other DNA sequences of this sample code for an identical CDR3. The chain joins TRBV2 to TRBJ2-7, with TRBD2 matching 7 bases. The J segment lost 3 bases and the V segment lost 4 bases, leaving 3 bases of the junction unmatched. CDR3 size: 13 residues. Germline assignment: CDR1 SNHLY and CDR2 FYNNEI. This chain's CDR3 is CASSGTGGYEQYF. The CDR3 bases are TGTGCCAGCAGTGGAACGGGGGGCTACGAGCAGTACTTC. The complete variable domain, with remaining parts taken from reference TRBV2 and TRBJ2-7, reads EPEVTQTPSHQVTQMGQEVILRCVPISNHLYFYWYRQILGQKVEFLVSFYNNEISEKSEIFDDQFSVERPDGSNFTLKIRSTKLEDSAMYFCASSGTGGYEQYFGPGTRLTVT.